A selection of T cell receptor beta chains follows, all from one sample in a study of blood T cell repertoires in COVID-19. The assay was immunoSEQ multiplex PCR, and TCRdb's table has in-frame clones only and misses some. The sample includes 430,000 or so clones, over 75% of them seen just once. Sequencing was done on a sample of PBMCs or T cells enriched from blood (not recorded which). The receptor set was obtained from a young woman who had been exposed to COVID-19. The CDR3 runs from the conserved cysteine through the conserved F or W. Each record gives: J gene, V gene, D gene, CDR3 DNA, CDR3 protein. D genes are given only for firm matches.

>TRBJ1-2|TRBV14|.
TGTGCCAGCAGCCAAGTGGAGGGGCTCTATGGCTACACCTTC
CASSQVEGLYGYTF
>TRBJ2-1|TRBV7-2|TRBD2
TGTGCCAGCAGCTTAATGGCGGGGGTTGATCCGTTCTTC
CASSLMAGVDPFF
>TRBJ2-1|TRBV5-6|.
TGTGCCAGCAGCTCCGGGCCCGCGGGGCTCTACAATGAGCAGTTCTTC
CASSSGPAGLYNEQFF
>TRBJ2-7|TRBV28|TRBD2
TGTGCCAGCAGTGCGACTAGCGCCTTAGGCTACGAGCAGTACTTC
CASSATSALGYEQYF
>TRBJ1-6|TRBV19|.
TGTGCCGTGGGGCGTTATAATTCACCCCTCCACTTT
CAVGRYNSPLHF
>TRBJ2-1|TRBV10-1|TRBD2
TGCGCCAGCAGTTATAGCGGGAGGGATAACAATGAGCAGTTCTTC
CASSYSGRDNNEQFF
>TRBJ2-7|TRBV19|.
TGTGCCAGTAGTATCTCTAGCGCCAGCTCCTACGAGCAGTACTTC
CASSISSASSYEQYF
>TRBJ1-4|TRBV7-8|.
TGTGCCAGCAGCTTAGGGGAGGCAAAACTGTTTTTT
CASSLGEAKLFF
>TRBJ1-1|TRBV7-6|TRBD1
TGTGCCAGCAGCTCCGGACAGGTCAACACTGAAGCTTTCTTT
CASSSGQVNTEAFF
>TRBJ2-5|TRBV6-5|.
TGTGCCAGCAGCCGGACAGTTCCAAGCATCGAGACCCAGTACTTC
CASSRTVPSIETQYF
>TRBJ2-3|TRBV4-1|TRBD2
TGCGCCAGCAGCCACAGGGGACTAGCGGGGAAAACAGATACGCAGTATTTT
CASSHRGLAGKTDTQYF
>TRBJ1-4|TRBV5-4|TRBD1
TGTGCCAGCAGCTTGGCCACGCAACAGGGGTTAGGGGAAAAACTGTTTTTT
CASSLATQQGLGEKLFF